This paragraph covers one T cell receptor beta chain sequence. The antigen is not known. The sample comes from a study of a mutant IDH1 vaccine in newly diagnosed glioma. About the research overall: Antecedent treatment encompassed radiotherapy, temozolomide, or their combination; the majority received both. Study-level results: Immune responses arising from the vaccine appeared in about 93% of patients.

The time point is: baseline, week 1 (first vaccination visit). Treatment noted: pre-vaccination baseline after standard-of-care therapy. Tumors from donors were new WHO grade 3 or 4 IDH1-mutant astrocytomas with ATRX loss. The assay was immunoSEQ multiplex PCR, and TCRdb's table has in-frame clones only and misses some. The table has 92,000 or so clones, about 80% seen once. The sequence was obtained from a man aged 35 to 55 with glioma. Some clones in this sample may be carry-over from other donors' samples. Sequences were derived from PBMCs, sampled from a glioma patient treated with radiotherapy, temozolomide or both.

CDR3: CASSPTTGMLSDTQYF. The CDR3 DNA reads as TGTGCCAGCAGCCCAACGACAGGGATGTTAAGCGATACGCAGTATTTT. The rearrangement links TRBV13 to TRBJ2-3, with TRBD1 identical over 7 bases. V lost 5 bases to trimming and J lost 6 bases; unmatched junction nucleotides: 14. Germline assignment: CDR1 PRHDT and CDR2 FYEKMQ (reference sequence). The CDR3 totals 16 residues.